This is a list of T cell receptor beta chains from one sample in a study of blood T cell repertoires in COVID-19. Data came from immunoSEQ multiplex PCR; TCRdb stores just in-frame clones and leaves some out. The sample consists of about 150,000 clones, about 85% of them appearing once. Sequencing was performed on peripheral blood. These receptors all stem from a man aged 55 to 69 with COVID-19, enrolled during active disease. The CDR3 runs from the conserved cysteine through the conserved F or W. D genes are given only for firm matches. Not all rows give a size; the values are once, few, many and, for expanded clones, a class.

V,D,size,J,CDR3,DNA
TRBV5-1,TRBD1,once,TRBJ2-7,CASSLDGTAIYEQYF,TGCGCCAGCAGCTTGGACGGGACAGCGATCTACGAGCAGTACTTC
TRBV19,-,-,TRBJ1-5,CASSIEPRGQAHSNQPQHF,TGTGCCAGTAGTATAGAACCGCGGGGCCAGGCACATAGCAATCAGCCCCAGCATTTT
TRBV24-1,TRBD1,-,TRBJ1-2,CATSARQGSYGYTF,TGTGCCACCAGTGCCAGACAGGGCAGCTATGGCTACACCTTC
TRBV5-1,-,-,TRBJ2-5,CASSFNLQETQYF,TGCGCCAGCAGCTTTAACCTACAAGAGACCCAGTACTTC
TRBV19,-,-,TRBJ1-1,CASSASYRVNTEAFF,TGTGCCAGTAGTGCATCCTACAGGGTGAACACTGAAGCTTTCTTT
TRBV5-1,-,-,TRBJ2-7,CASVGDNSYEQYF,TGCGCCAGCGTAGGTGACAATTCCTACGAGCAGTACTTC
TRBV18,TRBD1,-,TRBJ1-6,CASSRSGQGYSPLHF,TGTGCCAGCTCACGTTCGGGACAGGGATATTCACCCCTCCACTTT
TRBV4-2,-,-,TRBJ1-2,CASSQDAHRNGYTF,TGTGCCAGCAGCCAAGATGCGCACAGGAATGGCTACACCTTC
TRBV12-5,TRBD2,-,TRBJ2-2,CASGYVGLSLGELFF,TGTGCTAGTGGTTACGTGGGACTATCTTTGGGGGAGCTGTTTTTT
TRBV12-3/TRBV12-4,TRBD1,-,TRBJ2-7,CASRIGQGRTYF,TGTGCCAGCAGAATCGGACAGGGGAGGACGTACTTC
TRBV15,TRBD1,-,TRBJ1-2,CATNSGQGNYGYTF,TGTGCCACCAATTCTGGACAGGGTAACTATGGCTACACCTTC
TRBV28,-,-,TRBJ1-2,CASSSGRYGYTF,TGTGCCAGCAGTTCCGGGAGATATGGCTACACCTTC
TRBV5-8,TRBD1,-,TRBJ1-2,CASSWGQASYGYTF,TGTGCCAGCAGCTGGGGACAGGCGAGTTATGGCTACACCTTC
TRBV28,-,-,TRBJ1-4,CASTVAGDNNEKLFF,TGTGCCAGCACAGTGGCAGGGGATAATAATGAAAAACTGTTTTTT
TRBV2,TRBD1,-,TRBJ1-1,CASRGQGIGEAFF,TGTGCCAGCAGGGGACAGGGTATCGGTGAAGCTTTCTTT
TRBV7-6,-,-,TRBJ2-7,CASSSLARTEQYF,TGTGCCAGCAGCTCCCTCGCCAGAACCGAGCAGTACTTC
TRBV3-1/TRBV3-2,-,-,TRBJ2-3,CASSQEKGRGDTQYF,TGTGCCAGCAGCCAAGAGAAGGGCAGAGGGGATACGCAGTATTTT
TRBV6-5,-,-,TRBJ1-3,CASKSFEGNTIYF,TGTGCCAGCAAATCCTTTGAGGGAAACACCATATATTTT
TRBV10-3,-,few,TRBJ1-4,CAIRRLTGEKLFF,TGTGCCATCAGACGCTTGACGGGGGAAAAACTGTTTTTT
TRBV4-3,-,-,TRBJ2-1,CASSQDPSVGEQFF,TGCGCCAGCAGCCAAGATCCTAGTGTCGGTGAGCAGTTCTTC
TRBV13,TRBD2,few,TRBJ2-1,CASSLRGAGGSGEQFF,TGTGCCAGCAGCTTACGGGGGGCGGGAGGTAGTGGTGAGCAGTTCTTC
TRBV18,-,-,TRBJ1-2,CASSPGVSNYGYTF,TGTGCCAGCTCACCGGGAGTTTCTAACTATGGCTACACCTTC
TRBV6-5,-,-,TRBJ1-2,CASSLTGNYGYTF,TGTGCCAGCAGCTTAACAGGGAACTATGGCTACACCTTC
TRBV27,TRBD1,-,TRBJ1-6,CASTIMGGRQGANSPLHF,TGTGCCAGCACCATTATGGGCGGCAGGCAGGGGGCGAATTCACCCCTCCACTTT
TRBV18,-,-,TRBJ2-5,CASSPIYRDGETQYF,TGTGCCAGCTCACCGATATACAGGGACGGGGAGACCCAGTACTTC
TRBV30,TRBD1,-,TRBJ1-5,CAFRQGRNSNQPQHF,TGTGCCTTTAGACAGGGAAGAAATAGCAATCAGCCCCAGCATTTT
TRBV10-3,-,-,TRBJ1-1,CAISELEHTEAFF,TGTGCCATCAGTGAACTAGAGCACACTGAAGCTTTCTTT
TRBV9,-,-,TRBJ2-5,CASSVATGTAETQYF,TGTGCCAGCAGCGTAGCTACAGGGACCGCCGAGACCCAGTACTTC
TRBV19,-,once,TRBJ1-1,CASSPSNRDGTEAFF,TGTGCCAGTAGTCCCTCAAACAGGGATGGCACTGAAGCTTTCTTT
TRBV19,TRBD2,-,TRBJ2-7,CASSIGLAGVGDEQYF,TGTGCCAGTAGTATAGGACTAGCGGGAGTCGGGGACGAGCAGTACTTC
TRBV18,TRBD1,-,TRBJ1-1,CASSPQPGGNTEAFF,TGTGCCAGCTCACCCCAGCCAGGGGGGAACACTGAAGCTTTCTTT
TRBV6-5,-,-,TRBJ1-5,CASRRGGAEYQPQHF,TGTGCCAGCCGTCGCGGGGGCGCGGAGTATCAGCCCCAGCATTTT
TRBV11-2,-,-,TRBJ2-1,CASSLDDEQFF,TGTGCCAGCAGCTTAGACGATGAGCAGTTCTTC
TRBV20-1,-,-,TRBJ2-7,CSARQDSQQYF,TGCAGTGCTCGACAGGACTCCCAGCAGTACTTC
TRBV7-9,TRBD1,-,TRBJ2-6,CASSSAGTASSTGANVLTF,TGTGCCAGCAGCTCCGCCGGGACAGCTTCCTCTACTGGGGCCAACGTCCTGACTTTC
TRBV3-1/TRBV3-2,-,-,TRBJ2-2,CASSQDVATGELFF,TGTGCCAGCAGCCAAGATGTGGCCACCGGGGAGCTGTTTTTT
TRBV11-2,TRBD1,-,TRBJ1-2,CASSWDSEGSGYTF,TGTGCCAGCAGCTGGGACAGTGAAGGATCAGGCTACACCTTC
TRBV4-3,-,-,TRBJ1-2,CASSPSSSYGYTF,TGCGCCAGCAGCCCTAGTAGCAGCTATGGCTACACCTTC
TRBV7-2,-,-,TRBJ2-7,CASSRVGLSYEQYF,TGTGCCAGCAGCCGGGTCGGGTTGTCCTACGAGCAGTACTTC
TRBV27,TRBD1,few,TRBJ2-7,CASSYTTGAYEQYF,TGTGCCAGCAGTTATACGACAGGGGCCTACGAGCAGTACTTC
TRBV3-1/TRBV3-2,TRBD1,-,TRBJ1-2,CASSYRDSYGYTF,TGTGCCAGCAGCTACCGGGACAGCTATGGCTACACCTTC
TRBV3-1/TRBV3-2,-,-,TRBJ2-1,CASSQMESRAEIDNEQFF,TGTGCCAGCAGCCAAATGGAGTCCAGGGCTGAAATTGACAATGAGCAGTTCTTC
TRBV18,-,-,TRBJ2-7,CASSPGQVVSYEQYF,TGTGCCAGCTCACCAGGGCAGGTGGTCTCCTACGAGCAGTACTTC
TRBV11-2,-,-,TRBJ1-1,CASSPDPRAEAFF,TGTGCCAGCAGCCCCGACCCCAGGGCTGAAGCTTTCTTT
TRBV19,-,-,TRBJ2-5,CASSTWAGETQYF,TGTGCCAGTAGCACCTGGGCGGGAGAGACCCAGTACTTC
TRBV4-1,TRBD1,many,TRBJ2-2,CASSRAGTGKAGELFF,TGCGCCAGCAGTCGAGCCGGGACAGGGAAGGCCGGGGAGCTGTTTTTT
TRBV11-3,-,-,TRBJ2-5,CATAGGQQETQYF,TGTGCCACAGCCGGCGGACAGCAAGAGACCCAGTACTTC
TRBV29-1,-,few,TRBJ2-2,CSVEVRAGELFF,TGCAGCGTTGAGGTCCGGGCCGGGGAGCTGTTTTTT
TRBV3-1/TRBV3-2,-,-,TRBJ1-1,CASSQKPAGSAFF,TGTGCCAGCAGCCAAAAGCCCGCAGGGTCAGCTTTCTTT
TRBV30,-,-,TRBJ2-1,CAWSVRSGLVDEQFF,TGTGCCTGGAGTGTACGGTCAGGTTTGGTGGATGAGCAGTTCTTC
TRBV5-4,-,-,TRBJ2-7,CASSLDRGSSYEQYF,TGTGCCAGCAGCTTGGACAGAGGGAGCTCCTACGAGCAGTACTTC